The 26 T cell receptor beta chains below were found in one sample sequenced in a study of identical twins. TCRdb recomputed calls from the 5' RACE reads with MiXCR, one row per CDR3 protein. The table includes about 470,000 distinct CDR3 sequences, more than 20% detected once. The same data also went into a second study, on T cells expressing NK-cell markers.

The sequenced sample was CD4+ T cells sorted from blood. These receptors were taken from a woman between 18 and 30 years old in good health.

This chain uses TRBV12-3 or TRBV12-4 with TRBJ2-3, with 8 bases that match TRBD2. The CDR3 runs to 14 residues. Trimming at V came to 6 bases and at J to 5 bases, leaving 7 bases not matched to a gene. The CDR3 loop is CASSQRGGQDTQYF. The CDR3 region has the DNA TGTGCCAGCAGCCAGCGCGGGGGGCAAGATACGCAGTATTTT.

This rearrangement joins TRBV5-6 to TRBJ2-1; tentatively, D is TRBD1 or TRBD2 (5 bases each). The CDR3 is 13 amino acids. Between the trimmed V and J ends, which lost 3 bases and 8 bases, there was a span of 12 bases. CDR1 SGHDT and CDR2 YYEEEE come from the germline V gene. Written as DNA, the CDR3 is TGTGCCAGCAGCTGGGGGAACGGCGATGAGCAGTTCTTC. This codes for CASSWGNGDEQFF.

The gene calls are TRBV29-1 and TRBJ2-2; D possibly uses TRBD1 or TRBD2 (5 bases each). The CDR3 runs to 11 residues. V was cut by 7 bases and J by 5 bases, with 8 bases left in between. Germline V gene lookup returns CDR1 SQVTM and CDR2 ANQGSEA. The CDR3 DNA reads as TGCAGCGGCAGGGAGACCGGGGAGCTGTTTTTT. This encodes CSGRETGELFF.

To note about this clonotype: A much larger clone lies a single base off, so this may be a read error. The chain combines TRBV5-1 with TRBJ2-1; weak D call: TRBD1 (5 bases). V dropped 4 bases and J dropped 10 bases, with 18 bases sitting between them. Germline values: CDR1 SGHRS, CDR2 YFSETQ. The CDR3 length is 14 residues. The CDR3 nucleotides read TGCGCCAGCAGCGTTGGGGCAGTGGATAACGAGCAGTTCTTC. Translated, it gives CASSVGAVDNEQFF.

This clonotype showed up just a few times. The genes are TRBV7-2 and TRBJ2-7; tentative D call: TRBD2 (6 bases). CDR1 and CDR2 from the germline V gene are SGHTA and FQGNSA. The CDR3 loop spans 14 amino acids. V shed 5 bases and J shed 0 bases, with 11 bases lying between them. The CDR3 reads CASSQSGASYEQYF. As DNA, the CDR3 is TGTGCCAGCAGCCAATCGGGAGCCTCCTACGAGCAGTACTTC.

A few counts support this clonotype. The genes are TRBV7-2 and TRBJ2-7; the D gene could be TRBD1 or TRBD2 (5 bases each). With 5 bases removed from V and 3 bases from J, the gap between germline ends came to 14 bases. The CDR3 loop spans 14 amino acids. Germline CDR1 is SGHTA and CDR2 is FQGNSA. CDR3 sequence (DNA): TGTGCCAGCAGCAACCGGGACGCAGTCTACGAGCAGTACTTC. It codes for CASSNRDAVYEQYF.

The genes are TRBV20-1 and TRBJ1-5, with 7 bases lining up with TRBD1. The V gene's germline CDR1 is DFQATT and CDR2 SNEGSKA (reference sequence). Unmatched junction bases numbered 8, after V lost 5 bases and J lost 7 bases. This CDR3 region has 13 residues. The CDR3 is CSAYRTGSQPQHF. The CDR3, as DNA: TGCAGTGCTTACCGGACAGGCAGCCAGCCCCAGCATTTT.

This clonotype was counted between two and nine times. V is TRBV5-1 and J is TRBJ2-1; D may correspond to TRBD1 or TRBD2 (7 bases each). Germline V lookup: CDR1 SGHRS, CDR2 YFSETQ. The V gene lost 1 base and the J gene lost 6 bases, with 17 bases spanning the gap. This CDR3 contains 16 residues. The CDR3 DNA is TGCGCCAGCAGCTTGTACTTAGGGGGCGGGGGCAATGAGCAGTTCTTC. Protein product: CASSLYLGGGGNEQFF.

This clonotype was observed a handful of times. The chain uses TRBV14 and TRBJ2-1, with 8 bases lining up with TRBD2. V dropped 3 bases and J dropped 7; count of bases not matched to a gene: 11. The CDR3 covers 16 residues. Germline V lookup: CDR1 SGHDN, CDR2 FVKESK. The CDR3 loop reads CASSHAGAGAGNEQFF. In DNA, the CDR3 is TGTGCCAGCAGCCACGCCGGAGCGGGAGCGGGGAATGAGCAGTTCTTC.

This clonotype occurred a few times. J is TRBJ2-5 and V is TRBV3-1, with no clear D. V dropped 0 bases and J dropped 6 bases, with 5 bases sitting between them. Germline CDR1 and CDR2: LGHDT and YNNKEL (reference sequence). This CDR3 contains 12 residues. CDR3 sequence reads: CASSQDRQTQYF. The CDR3 DNA is TGTGCCAGCAGCCAAGATAGGCAGACCCAGTACTTC.

This clonotype occurred once. This chain joins TRBV10-3 and TRBJ2-1; 10 positions agree with TRBD2. The J segment lost 9 bases and the V segment lost 3 bases, leaving 8 bases of the junction unmatched. The CDR3 contains 15 residues. Germline CDR1 reads ENHRY; CDR2 reads SYGVKD. This CDR3 is CAISDGASGSTEQFF. CDR3 nucleotide sequence: TGTGCCATCAGTGACGGGGCTAGCGGGAGCACTGAGCAGTTCTTC.

This clonotype was seen only a few times. The genes are TRBV20-1 and TRBJ2-6; no clear D. Trimming stripped 3 bases from V and 5 bases from J, with 5 bases between. The CDR3 runs to 12 residues. Germline-derived CDR1 and CDR2 are DFQATT and SNEGSKA (reference sequence). Here the CDR3 DNA reads TGCAGTGCTAGGCCGTGGGCCAACGTCCTGACTTTC. Protein sequence: CSARPWANVLTF.

This chain uses TRBV5-1 with TRBJ2-5; TRBD2 is a possible D gene (5 bases). The V gene lost 4 bases and the J gene lost 2 bases, with 9 bases spanning the gap. Germline CDR1 SGHRS, CDR2 YFSETQ. The CDR3 spans 13 residues. CDR3 residues: CASSRTDQETQYF. CDR3 DNA sequence: TGCGCCAGCAGCCGGACTGATCAAGAGACCCAGTACTTC.

This clonotype showed up just a few times. V is TRBV11-2 and J is TRBJ2-1; D tentatively fits TRBD1 or TRBD2 (5 bases each). The V gene's germline CDR1 is SGHAT and CDR2 FQNNGV. V lost 3 bases to trimming and J lost 9 bases, with 27 bases between them. This CDR3 spans 18 amino acids. The CDR3: CASSFRGTGAGPIVEQFF. Here the CDR3 DNA reads TGTGCCAGCAGCTTTAGGGGAACGGGCGCGGGCCCCATCGTTGAGCAGTTCTTC.

This clonotype has more than one count but fewer than ten. CDR3 sequence reads: CAISGGVGDNTEAFF. The CDR3 coding sequence is TGTGCCATCAGTGGCGGTGTAGGGGACAACACTGAAGCTTTCTTT. The genes are TRBV10-3 and TRBJ1-1, with a tentative D call TRBD1 (5 bases). The CDR3 extends over 15 amino acids. V shed 4 bases and J shed 2 bases, with 14 bases lying between them. CDR1 is ENHRY, CDR2 SYGVKD, per germline.

This clonotype was seen a few times. J is TRBJ2-7 and V is TRBV9, with 7 nucleotides matching TRBD1. Germline trimming cut 3 bases from V and 0 bases from J; bases unmatched to any gene: 6. There are 15 residues in the CDR3. Germline values: CDR1 SGDLS, CDR2 YYNGEE. The CDR3: CASSESGTASYEQYF. The CDR3 DNA is TGTGCCAGCAGCGAGTCCGGGACAGCCTCCTACGAGCAGTACTTC.

The J gene is TRBJ1-1, the V gene TRBV12-3 or TRBV12-4; 8 bases fit TRBD1. Trimming took 6 bases from V and 4 from J; bases not matched to a gene: 7. There are 14 residues in the CDR3. CDR3 bases: TGTGCCAGCAGGATGACAGGGGTGCGCACTGAAGCTTTCTTT. The encoded protein is CASRMTGVRTEAFF.

This clonotype was recorded once. The V gene is TRBV7-2, the J gene TRBJ2-7; D assignment may be TRBD1 or TRBD2 (7 bases each). Trimming took off 5 bases at V and 2 bases at J, with 13 bases between the two ends. This CDR3 is built from 14 residues. Germline values: CDR1 SGHTA, CDR2 FQGNSA. CDR3 sequence reads: CASSPGGATYEQYF. As DNA, the CDR3 is TGTGCCAGCAGCCCAGGGGGGGCGACCTACGAGCAGTACTTC.

This clonotype was seen more than once but under ten times. The chain combines TRBV20-1 with TRBJ2-3; no firm D call. From germline, CDR1 is DFQATT and CDR2 SNEGSKA (reference sequence). Between the trimmed V and J ends, which lost 2 bases and 7 bases, there was a span of 13 bases. This CDR3 comprises 13 residues. The CDR3 spells CSARPISGNTQYF. The CDR3, as DNA: TGCAGTGCTAGACCGATATCTGGGAATACGCAGTATTTT.

This clonotype has more than one count but fewer than ten. The gene calls are TRBV11-1 and TRBJ2-1, with 13 bases fitting TRBD2. This CDR3 is built from 18 residues. The trim removed 0 bases at V and 8 bases at J, leaving 10 bases unmatched. CDR1 is SGHAT, CDR2 FQDESV, per germline (reference sequence). DNA of the CDR3: TGTGCCAGCAGCTTAGCCCGACTAGCGGGAGGATTCATGGATGAGCAGTTCTTC. Translating gives CASSLARLAGGFMDEQFF. Drawing the rest from reference TRBV11-1 and TRBJ2-1, the complete variable domain is EAEVAQSPRYKITEKSQAVAFWCDPISGHATLYWYRQILGQGPELLVQFQDESVVDDSQLPKDRFSAERLKGVDSTLKIQPAELGDSAMYLCASSLARLAGGFMDEQFFGPGTRLTVL.

This clonotype was counted only a few times. The rearrangement uses TRBV7-2 and TRBJ2-2, with TRBD2 matching 13 bases. This CDR3 has 17 residues. Germline CDR1 is SGHTA and CDR2 is FQGNSA. V lost 1 base, J lost 9 bases, and 8 bases stayed unmatched. The CDR3 sequence is CASSLGTSGSQFRELFF. CDR3 sequence (DNA): TGTGCCAGCAGCTTAGGGACTAGCGGGAGTCAATTCCGGGAGCTGTTTTTT. The variable domain in full, with the rest retrieved from reference TRBV7-2 and TRBJ2-2, is GAGVSQSPSNKVTEKGKDVELRCDPISGHTALYWYRQSLGQGLEFLIYFQGNSAPDKSGLPSDRFSAERTGGSVSTLTIQRTQQEDSAVYLCASSLGTSGSQFRELFFGEGSRLTVL.

This clonotype was found a few times. V and J are TRBV5-1 and TRBJ2-5; D is perhaps TRBD2 (5 bases). From germline, CDR1 is SGHRS and CDR2 YFSETQ. This CDR3 is 14 amino acids long. Trimming removed 2 bases at V and 2 bases at J, with 10 bases between. The chain's CDR3 is CASSLGADQETQYF. In DNA form, the CDR3 reads TGCGCCAGCAGCTTAGGAGCGGATCAAGAGACCCAGTACTTC.

A few counts support this clonotype. The gene calls are TRBV29-1 and TRBJ2-7, with 10 bases aligning to TRBD1. Germline CDR1 SQVTM, CDR2 ANQGSEA. Trimming took 3 bases from V and 6 from J; bases not matched to a gene: 8. CDR3 length: 14 amino acids. CDR3 region: CSVERQGAGSEQYF. In DNA form, the CDR3 reads TGCAGCGTTGAGAGACAGGGGGCCGGCTCCGAGCAGTACTTC.

V is TRBV5-6 and J is TRBJ1-6, with D possibly matching TRBD1 (5 bases). The V end lost 2 bases, the J end lost 9 bases, and 15 bases lay between the germline ends. The CDR3 runs 15 residues. CDR1 and CDR2 from the germline V gene are SGHDT and YYEEEE. In DNA form, the CDR3 reads TGTGCCAGCAGCTTTAGGATGAGGGGCTTTTCACCCCTCCACTTT. Amino acid sequence: CASSFRMRGFSPLHF. Together with reference TRBV5-6 and TRBJ1-6, the CDR3 gives the full variable domain: DAGVTQSPTHLIKTRGQQVTLRCSPKSGHDTVSWYQQALGQGPQFIFQYYEEEERQRGNFPDRFSGHQFPNYSSELNVNALLLGDSALYLCASSFRMRGFSPLHFGNGTRLTVT.

The chain has TRBV6-2 or TRBV6-3 and TRBJ2-5, with D possibly being TRBD2 (5 bases). Germline V gene data show CDR1 as MNHEY and CDR2 as SVGEGT. The germline V and J ends were trimmed by 9 bases and 3 bases, with 11 bases remaining between them. The CDR3 is made up of 12 amino acids. The CDR3 protein is CASRRGEETQYF. DNA of the CDR3: TGTGCCAGTCGACGGGGAGAAGAGACCCAGTACTTC.

This chain links TRBV29-1 with TRBJ2-1, with 7 bases aligning to TRBD2. The CDR3 runs 15 residues. Germline assignment: CDR1 SQVTM and CDR2 ANQGSEA. V lost 2 bases, J lost 3 bases, and 7 bases stayed unmatched. CDR3 nucleotides: TGCAGCGTTGAAACTCGCGGGAGTCGCTACAATGAGCAGTTCTTC. As protein: CSVETRGSRYNEQFF.